This TCR beta chain was sequenced during a study of Graves' ophthalmopathy and Graves' hyperthyroidism. This clonotype was recorded many times. CDR3 size: 15 residues. Germline assignment: CDR1 SGHTA and CDR2 FQGNSA. V trimming: 4 bases; J trimming: 12 bases; junction bases outside the gene matches: 16. TCR beta CDR3 amplification used RNA transcripts. The authors performed first-round RT-PCR with HTBI primers and then a second-round multiplex PCR. Each CDR3 protein gets one entry after TCRdb re-called the multiplex PCR reads with MiXCR. The data show more than 1,000,000 distinct CDR3 sequences, with approximately 35% seen just once and 11% held by the top ten. Researchers turned away patients with other autoimmune diseases, uncontrolled infections, pregnancy or lactation.

The source of this sequence is an adult man with Graves' hyperthyroidism. The chain couples TRBV7-2 to TRBJ2-5, with 8 bases that match TRBD2. Sequenced: peripheral blood or thyroid tissue (not recorded which). The CDR3 DNA follows: TGTGCCAGCAGCTCCCGGGGGGGGCTAGCGGAATCAGAGTACTTC. Amino acids: CASSSRGGLAESEYF.